Listed below are T cell receptor beta chains from one sample, sequenced in a study of blood T cell repertoires in COVID-19. The data were produced by immunoSEQ multiplex PCR, yet TCRdb's version contains in-frame clones alone and is incomplete. The sample has over 150,000 clones, 85% to 90% seen once; the top ten hold 5.5% to 7%. Sequencing input: peripheral blood. The receptor set was obtained from a man aged 50 to 60 with active or convalescent COVID-19. CDR3s leave out the opening cysteine and the closing phenylalanine or tryptophan. D genes are given only for firm matches.

NA	TRBV6-5	TRBJ1-4	ASSYSRQAREKLF
TRBD2	TRBV5-1	TRBJ2-2	ASSSILGGISTGELF
NA	TRBV7-2	TRBJ2-1	ASSLDSSVYNEQF
NA	TRBV21-1	TRBJ2-7	ASHWTEGLGYEQY
TRBD2	TRBV11-3	TRBJ2-3	ASSPSGGGTQY
TRBD2	TRBV3-1/TRBV3-2	TRBJ2-3	ASSRHLADTTDTQY
NA	TRBV5-4	TRBJ2-3	ASSLRTGTDTQY
NA	TRBV7-8	TRBJ1-2	ASSLPGGGPYGYT
NA	TRBV29-1	TRBJ1-2	SVDTGPTYGYT
NA	TRBV10-3	TRBJ1-1	AISESSRGTEAF
TRBD2	TRBV9	TRBJ2-7	ASSPTAVAGGPGEQY
NA	TRBV10-3	TRBJ1-1	AISESLRHSMNTEAF
NA	TRBV9	TRBJ1-1	ASSADGNKGAEAF
NA	TRBV5-4	TRBJ1-2	ASSLRQVLYGYT
NA	TRBV7-2	TRBJ1-6	ASSLVRQYNSPLH
TRBD2	TRBV6-6	TRBJ2-3	ASSPEGLAGRQTDTQY
TRBD1	TRBV29-1	TRBJ2-7	SVDKYRQGRHEQY
TRBD1	TRBV4-2	TRBJ1-4	ASSQGDRAGGEKLF
TRBD2	TRBV6-2/TRBV6-3	TRBJ2-5	ASSYGLAGIQETQY
NA	TRBV6-2/TRBV6-3	TRBJ2-2	ASSLITGTGELF
NA	TRBV9	TRBJ2-7	ASSVGLRAGEQY
NA	TRBV6-5	TRBJ2-1	ASSRSSYNEQF
NA	TRBV18	TRBJ2-2	ASSPRVGGNTGELF
TRBD1	TRBV6-4	TRBJ2-6	ASSDSTGSGANVLT
TRBD2	TRBV6-4	TRBJ2-3	ASSDGAGGTDTQY
NA	TRBV5-4	TRBJ1-2	ASSLGGEAGGYT